What follows is one TCR beta chain and its context. Its antigen has not been determined. Per-base qualities were not stored, and no clone one base away is much larger. The same CDR3 arises from other DNA sequences in this sample as well. Collaborating institutions collected whole blood in K2EDTA tubes following their own protocols. For TCRbeta analysis, collaborators shipped samples in one of three forms: frozen whole blood, isolated PBMCs, or DNA extracted from either of those sample types. This entry belongs to a study of blood T cell repertoires in COVID-19 (dated by TCRdb to 2019 to 2021). In the study overall: The collaborator samples originated in the United States, Italy and Spain and spanned the acute and convalescent phases of COVID-19. HLA class I and class II types, where available, came from metadata supplied by the sample provider rather than from assay-based typing. The prospective study material was composed of cDNA or gDNA derived from T cells, B-cell-depleted T cells, or PBMCs. Subjects who had been exposed to COVID-19, were actively infected with it, or had recovered from it provided the deeply sampled blood TCRbeta repertoires that made up the dataset. Nearly every sample came with metadata listing a de-identified subject ID, COVID-19 status, age in years and sex. A freely available public database, intended as a resource for researchers studying the immune response to SARS-CoV-2, is where the repertoires were released. Samples came from the ongoing ImmuneRACE study (first 160 participants) plus 1,254 subjects from 6 global collaborators.

Paper-wide results and their limitations: The quantity of clinical and demographic metadata differed by source and by participant and was supplied without curation.

The immunoSEQ Assay, a bias-controlled multiplex PCR, was used to amplify TCRbeta CDR3 regions from genomic DNA. The published analysis was carried out like this. Within the assay, amplification of reference gene primers was used to estimate how many nucleated cells each sample contained. To quantify the absolute abundance of each unique TCRbeta CDR3 rearrangement, sequence reads were collapsed and filtered. For each sample, productive Simpson clonality was calculated by taking the square root of Simpson's diversity index across productive rearrangements. TCRdb's version of the immuneACCESS table is confined to in-frame rearrangements and falls short of the full clone set. An unresolved V gene accounts for under half of the shortfall where checked; the remainder is of unknown origin. V, J and clone size were drawn from that table, and D and trimming were deduced from the DNA. This sample gives fewer than 350,000 clones in total; approximately 88% of them show up just once. Just under 9.5% of the sample is in the top ten clones.

Deletion took 4 bases off V and 1 base off J, with a span of 8 bases between the germline ends. The CDR3, from cysteine to phenylalanine, totals 14 residues. Here the CDR3 DNA is all that survives: 42 bases in frame from base 1. CDR1 and CDR2, per the germline V gene, are SGHRS and YFSETQ. The specimen was peripheral blood. The sequence came from a man younger than 35 with active or convalescent COVID-19. The sequence joins TRBV5-1 to TRBJ2-2; D gene: possibly TRBD1, on 6 matching bases. In nucleotide form, the sequence is TGCGCCAGCAGCCAACAGGGGAACACCGGGGAGCTGTTTTTT. Its coded protein is CASSQQGNTGELFF.